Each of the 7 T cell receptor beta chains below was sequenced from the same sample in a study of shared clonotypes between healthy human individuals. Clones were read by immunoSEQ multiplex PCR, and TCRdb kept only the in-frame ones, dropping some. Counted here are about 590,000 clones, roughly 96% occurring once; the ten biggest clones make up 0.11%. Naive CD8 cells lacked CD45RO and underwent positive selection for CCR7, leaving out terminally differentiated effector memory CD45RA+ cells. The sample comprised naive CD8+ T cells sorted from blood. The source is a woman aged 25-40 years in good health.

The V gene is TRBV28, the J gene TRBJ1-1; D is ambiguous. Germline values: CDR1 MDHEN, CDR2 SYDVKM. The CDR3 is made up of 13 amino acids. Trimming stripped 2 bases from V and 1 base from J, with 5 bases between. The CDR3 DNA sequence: TGTGCCAGCAGTTTAAATCCGAACACTGAAGCTTTCTTT. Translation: CASSLNPNTEAFF.

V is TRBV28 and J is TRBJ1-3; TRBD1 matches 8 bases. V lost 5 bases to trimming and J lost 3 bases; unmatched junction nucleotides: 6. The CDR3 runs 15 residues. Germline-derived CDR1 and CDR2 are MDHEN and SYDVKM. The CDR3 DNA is TGTGCCAGCAGTCCCGACAGGGGTAGTGGAAACACCATATATTTT. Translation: CASSPDRGSGNTIYF.

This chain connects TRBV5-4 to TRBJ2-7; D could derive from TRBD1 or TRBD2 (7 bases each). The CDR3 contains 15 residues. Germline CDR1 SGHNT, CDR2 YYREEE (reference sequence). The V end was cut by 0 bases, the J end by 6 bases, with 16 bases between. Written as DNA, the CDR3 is TGTGCCAGCAGCTTGGATACAGGGGAGGGCGGCGAGCAGTACTTC. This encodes CASSLDTGEGGEQYF.

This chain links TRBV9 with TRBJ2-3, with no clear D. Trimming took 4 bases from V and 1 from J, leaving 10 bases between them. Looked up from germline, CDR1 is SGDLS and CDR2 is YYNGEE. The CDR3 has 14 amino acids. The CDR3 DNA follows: TGTGCCAGCAGCCCCGTACGTGGCACAGATACGCAGTATTTT. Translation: CASSPVRGTDTQYF.

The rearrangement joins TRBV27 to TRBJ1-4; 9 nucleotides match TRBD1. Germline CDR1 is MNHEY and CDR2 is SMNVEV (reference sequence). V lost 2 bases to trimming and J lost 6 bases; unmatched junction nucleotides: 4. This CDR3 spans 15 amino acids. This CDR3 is CASSLGDRDDEKLFF. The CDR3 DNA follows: TGTGCCAGCAGTTTAGGGGACAGGGATGATGAAAAACTGTTTTTT. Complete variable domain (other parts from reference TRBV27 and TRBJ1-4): EAQVTQNPRYLITVTGKKLTVTCSQNMNHEYMSWYRQDPGLGLRQIYYSMNVEVTDKGDVPEGYKVSRKEKRNFPLILESPSPNQTSLYFCASSLGDRDDEKLFFGSGTQLSVL.

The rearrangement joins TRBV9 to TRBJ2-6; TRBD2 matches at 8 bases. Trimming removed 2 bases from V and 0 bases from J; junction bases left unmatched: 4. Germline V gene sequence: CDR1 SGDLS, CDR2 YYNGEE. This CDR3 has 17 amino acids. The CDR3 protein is CASSVFSGNSGANVLTF. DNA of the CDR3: TGTGCCAGCAGCGTTTTTAGCGGGAACTCTGGGGCCAACGTCCTGACTTTC.

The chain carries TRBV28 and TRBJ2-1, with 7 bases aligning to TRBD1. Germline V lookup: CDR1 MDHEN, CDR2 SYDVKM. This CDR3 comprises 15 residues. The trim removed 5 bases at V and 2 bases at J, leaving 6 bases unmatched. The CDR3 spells CASSLDRVAYNEQFF. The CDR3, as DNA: TGTGCCAGCAGTCTCGACAGGGTCGCCTACAATGAGCAGTTCTTC.